Sequencing of this TCR beta chain was carried out in a study of Graves' ophthalmopathy and Graves' hyperthyroidism. From RNA, the CDR3 regions of TCR beta chains were amplified and sequenced. First-round RT-PCR relied on HTBI primers, and a second-round multiplex PCR came next. TCRdb used MiXCR to reprocess the multiplex PCR reads, holding one entry per CDR3 protein. Among 300,000 to 500,000 distinct CDR3 sequences listed, approximately 15% were seen once. This clonotype was recorded many times. Antigen: not known. CDR1 LNHDA and CDR2 SQIVND come from the germline V gene (reference sequence). The CDR3 contains 14 residues. The V gene lost 7 bases and the J gene lost 4 bases, with 16 bases spanning the gap. Study-level findings and limits: Among thyroid clonotypes expanded above 0.001 frequency, most also appeared in blood.

The chain has TRBV19 and TRBJ1-1; D ambiguous. The sequenced sample consisted of peripheral blood. The TCR comes from a woman younger than 35 with stable Graves' hyperthyroidism. The CDR3 coding sequence is TGTGCCAGTAACCTGGAGGGCTTGAGCACTGAAGCTTTCTTT. Its translation is CASNLEGLSTEAFF.